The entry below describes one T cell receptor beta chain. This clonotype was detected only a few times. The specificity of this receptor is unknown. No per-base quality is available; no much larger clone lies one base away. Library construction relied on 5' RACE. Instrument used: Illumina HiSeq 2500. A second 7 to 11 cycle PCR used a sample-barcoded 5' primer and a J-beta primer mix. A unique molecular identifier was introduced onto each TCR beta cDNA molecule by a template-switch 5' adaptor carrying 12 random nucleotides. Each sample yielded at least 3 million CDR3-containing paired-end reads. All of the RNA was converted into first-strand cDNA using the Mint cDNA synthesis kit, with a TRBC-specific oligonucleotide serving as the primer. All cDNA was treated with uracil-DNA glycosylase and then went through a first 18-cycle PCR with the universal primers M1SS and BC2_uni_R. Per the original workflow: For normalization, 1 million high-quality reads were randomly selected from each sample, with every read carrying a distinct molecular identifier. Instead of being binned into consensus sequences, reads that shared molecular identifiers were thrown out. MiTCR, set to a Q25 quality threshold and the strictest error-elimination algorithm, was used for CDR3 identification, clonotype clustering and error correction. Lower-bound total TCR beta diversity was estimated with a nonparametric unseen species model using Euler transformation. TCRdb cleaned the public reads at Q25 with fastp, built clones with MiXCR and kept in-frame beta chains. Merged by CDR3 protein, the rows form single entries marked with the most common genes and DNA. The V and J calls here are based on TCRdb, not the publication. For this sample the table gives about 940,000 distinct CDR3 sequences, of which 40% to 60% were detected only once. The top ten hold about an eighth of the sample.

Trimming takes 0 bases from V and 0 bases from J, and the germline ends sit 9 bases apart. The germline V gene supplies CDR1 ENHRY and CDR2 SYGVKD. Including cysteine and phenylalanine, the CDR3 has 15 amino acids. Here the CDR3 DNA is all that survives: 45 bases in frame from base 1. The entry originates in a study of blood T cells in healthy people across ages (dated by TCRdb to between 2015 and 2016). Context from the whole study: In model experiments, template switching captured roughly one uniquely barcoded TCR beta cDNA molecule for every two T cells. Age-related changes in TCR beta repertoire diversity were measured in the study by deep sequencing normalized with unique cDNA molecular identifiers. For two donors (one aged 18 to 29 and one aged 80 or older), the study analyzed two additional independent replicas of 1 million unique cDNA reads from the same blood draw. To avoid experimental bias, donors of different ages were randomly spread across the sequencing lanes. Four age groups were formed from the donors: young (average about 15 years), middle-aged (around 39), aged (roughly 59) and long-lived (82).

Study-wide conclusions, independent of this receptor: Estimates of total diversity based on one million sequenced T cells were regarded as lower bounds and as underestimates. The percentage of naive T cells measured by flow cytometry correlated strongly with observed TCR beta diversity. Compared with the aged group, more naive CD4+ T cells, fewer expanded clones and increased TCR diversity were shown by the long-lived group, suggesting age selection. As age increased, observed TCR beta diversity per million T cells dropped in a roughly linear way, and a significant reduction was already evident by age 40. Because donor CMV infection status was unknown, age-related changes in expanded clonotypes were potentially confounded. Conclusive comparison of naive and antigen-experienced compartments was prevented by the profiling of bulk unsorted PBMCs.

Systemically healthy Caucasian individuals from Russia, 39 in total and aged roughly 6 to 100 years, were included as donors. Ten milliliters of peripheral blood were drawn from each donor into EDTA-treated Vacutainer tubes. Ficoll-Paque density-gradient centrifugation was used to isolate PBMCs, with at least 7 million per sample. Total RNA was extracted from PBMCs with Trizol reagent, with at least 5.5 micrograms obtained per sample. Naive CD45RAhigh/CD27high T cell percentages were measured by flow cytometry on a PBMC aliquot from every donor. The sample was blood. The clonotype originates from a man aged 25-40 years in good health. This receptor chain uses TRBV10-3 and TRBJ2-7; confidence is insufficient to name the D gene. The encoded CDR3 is CAISESRDYSYEQYF. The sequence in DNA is TGTGCCATCAGTGAGTCGAGAGATTACTCCTACGAGCAGTACTTC.